The rows below give T cell receptor beta chains drawn from one sample of a study of T-cell reconstitution after alpha-beta-depleted transplantation in children. TCRdb recomputed calls from the PCR reads with MiXCR, one row per CDR3 protein. This table has more than 200,000 distinct CDR3 sequences, about a sixth appearing once. The sequencing used PBMCs, mostly from graft donor cells, collected 360 days after TCRalphabeta/CD19-depleted stem cell transplant. These receptors all come from a male patient under 10 years old who had a stem cell transplant for acute lymphoblastic leukemia, so the T cells may come from the graft donor. The CDR3 runs from the conserved cysteine through the conserved F or W. D genes are given only for firm matches. The size field is filled for only some rows; it gives once, few, many or a size class.

v_call: TRBV19; j_call: TRBJ2-7; clone_size: few; cdr3_length: 12; d_call: -; cdr3_aa: CASSITRDEQYF; cdr3_nt: TGTGCCAGTAGTATTACTCGTGACGAGCAGTACTTC
v_call: TRBV6-2/TRBV6-3; j_call: TRBJ2-7; clone_size: -; cdr3_length: 21; d_call: -; cdr3_aa: CASSFNPYYSPSGTLLYEQYF; cdr3_nt: TGTGCCAGCAGTTTTAACCCTTATTATTCTCCTTCCGGGACCTTGTTATACGAGCAGTACTTC
v_call: TRBV5-1; j_call: TRBJ1-1; clone_size: many; cdr3_length: 15; d_call: -; cdr3_aa: CASSLVLGENTEAFF; cdr3_nt: TGCGCCAGCAGCTTGGTATTAGGTGAGAACACTGAAGCTTTCTTT
v_call: TRBV6-5; j_call: TRBJ2-7; clone_size: few; cdr3_length: 17; d_call: TRBD2; cdr3_aa: CASSYSRGGGQNYEQYF; cdr3_nt: TGTGCCAGCAGTTACTCGAGAGGCGGGGGGCAGAATTACGAGCAGTACTTC
v_call: TRBV28; j_call: TRBJ2-1; clone_size: -; cdr3_length: 16; d_call: TRBD2; cdr3_aa: CASSLSSGTAYNEQFF; cdr3_nt: TGTGCCAGCAGTTTAAGTAGCGGGACCGCCTACAATGAGCAGTTCTTC
v_call: TRBV7-7; j_call: TRBJ2-3; clone_size: -; cdr3_length: 17; d_call: -; cdr3_aa: CASSSGLGTTSTDTQYF; cdr3_nt: TGTGCCAGCAGCTCCGGCTTGGGGACGACGAGCACAGATACGCAGTATTTT
v_call: TRBV20-1; j_call: TRBJ2-7; clone_size: -; cdr3_length: 14; d_call: -; cdr3_aa: CSAMYRDWSYEQYF; cdr3_nt: TGCAGTGCTATGTACAGGGATTGGTCCTACGAGCAGTACTTC
v_call: TRBV15; j_call: TRBJ2-7; clone_size: -; cdr3_length: 13; d_call: -; cdr3_aa: CATSRDGSDEQYF; cdr3_nt: TGTGCCACCAGCAGAGATGGGTCCGACGAGCAGTACTTC
v_call: TRBV11-2; j_call: TRBJ2-7; clone_size: -; cdr3_length: 15; d_call: TRBD1; cdr3_aa: CASSFYSGQGNEQYF; cdr3_nt: TGTGCCAGCAGCTTTTACTCGGGACAGGGCAACGAGCAGTACTTC
v_call: TRBV20-1; j_call: TRBJ1-5; clone_size: few; cdr3_length: 15; d_call: -; cdr3_aa: CSASEVRNSNQPQHF; cdr3_nt: TGCAGTGCTAGTGAGGTCAGAAATAGCAATCAGCCCCAGCATTTT
v_call: TRBV10-3; j_call: TRBJ1-3; clone_size: -; cdr3_length: 13; d_call: -; cdr3_aa: CAIGTGSGNTIYF; cdr3_nt: TGTGCCATCGGGACGGGCTCTGGAAACACCATATATTTT
v_call: TRBV5-1; j_call: TRBJ2-1; clone_size: few; cdr3_length: 14; d_call: TRBD1; cdr3_aa: CASSLRTGYNEQFF; cdr3_nt: TGCGCCAGCAGCTTACGGACAGGGTACAATGAGCAGTTCTTC
v_call: TRBV6-6; j_call: TRBJ1-2; clone_size: -; cdr3_length: 12; d_call: -; cdr3_aa: CASSYVLDGYTF; cdr3_nt: TGTGCCAGCAGTTACGTGCTCGATGGCTACACCTTC
v_call: TRBV5-6; j_call: TRBJ1-3; clone_size: -; cdr3_length: 13; d_call: -; cdr3_aa: CASSLSGEYTIYF; cdr3_nt: TGTGCCAGCAGCTTGAGTGGGGAATACACCATATATTTT
v_call: TRBV5-4; j_call: TRBJ2-1; clone_size: -; cdr3_length: 15; d_call: -; cdr3_aa: CASSFPRNSYNEQFF; cdr3_nt: TGTGCCAGCAGCTTTCCGAGAAACTCCTACAATGAGCAGTTCTTC
v_call: TRBV5-1; j_call: TRBJ1-1; clone_size: many; cdr3_length: 15; d_call: -; cdr3_aa: CASSLLTGENTEAFF; cdr3_nt: TGCGCCAGCAGCTTGTTGACAGGCGAAAACACTGAAGCTTTCTTT
v_call: TRBV7-9; j_call: TRBJ2-5; clone_size: -; cdr3_length: 17; d_call: TRBD2; cdr3_aa: CASSPYTKREGQETQYF; cdr3_nt: TGTGCCAGCAGCCCATACACCAAGCGGGAGGGCCAAGAGACCCAGTACTTC